This is a list of T cell receptor beta chains from one sample in a study of cytomegalovirus exposure and HLA in healthy donors. Assay used: immunoSEQ multiplex PCR; TCRdb lists only in-frame clones, some missing. The sample includes 100,000 to 150,000 clones, 75% to 85% seen only once; the top ten take about 1.8%. Sequenced sample: PBMCs. Receptors were obtained from a man aged 45-65 years in good health and CMV-seronegative. Each CDR3 is given with its conserved first and last residue. Each record gives: V gene, clone size, D gene, J gene, CDR3 protein, CDR3 DNA. D genes are given only for firm matches. Clone size, where shown, is once, few, many, or a class for clones that have expanded.

TRBV5-4,.,TRBD2,TRBJ2-2,CASRRGATGELFF,TGTGCCAGCAGGCGGGGGGCCACCGGGGAGCTGTTTTTT
TRBV30,.,.,TRBJ1-5,CAWRSGQGGPQHF,TGTGCCTGGAGGTCCGGGCAGGGAGGGCCCCAGCATTTT
TRBV18,.,TRBD1,TRBJ2-7,CASSPNSGTGAYEQYF,TGTGCCAGCTCACCGAATTCCGGGACAGGAGCCTACGAGCAGTACTTC
TRBV7-9,.,TRBD1,TRBJ2-5,CASSQGAKETQYF,TGTGCCAGCAGTCAGGGGGCGAAAGAGACCCAGTACTTC
TRBV21-1,once,.,TRBJ2-5,CASSFGHPQKSETQYF,TGTGCCAGCAGCTTCGGACATCCCCAGAAGTCAGAGACCCAGTACTTC
TRBV2,.,TRBD1,TRBJ2-5,CASSEQGAVETQYF,TGTGCCAGCAGTGAACAGGGGGCGGTGGAGACCCAGTACTTC
TRBV30,.,TRBD2,TRBJ2-7,CAWTTGTTYEQYF,TGTGCCTGGACCACGGGGACTACCTACGAGCAGTACTTC
TRBV7-9,once,.,TRBJ2-2,CASSAQNTGELFF,TGTGCCAGCAGCGCGCAGAACACCGGGGAGCTGTTTTTT
TRBV4-2,.,.,TRBJ2-2,CASRAGTPPRGELFF,TGTGCCAGCAGAGCCGGGACACCTCCGCGAGGGGAGCTGTTTTTT
TRBV20-1,.,TRBD2,TRBJ2-7,CSGEGSYEQYF,TGCAGTGGGGAGGGCTCCTACGAGCAGTACTTC
TRBV5-1,.,TRBD2,TRBJ2-1,CASSQTSGTNPYNEQFF,TGCGCCAGCAGCCAGACTAGCGGTACGAATCCCTACAATGAGCAGTTCTTC
TRBV7-9,.,.,TRBJ1-1,CSSSLWNTEAFF,TGTTCCAGCAGCCTTTGGAACACTGAAGCTTTCTTT
TRBV6-5,.,.,TRBJ2-6,CASSYSYSGANVLTF,TGTGCCAGCAGTTACTCTTACTCTGGGGCCAACGTCCTGACTTTC
TRBV6-1,few,.,TRBJ1-4,CASSETGQNEKLFF,TGTGCCAGCAGTGAAACCGGACAGAATGAAAAACTGTTTTTT
TRBV5-1,.,TRBD1,TRBJ2-7,CASSSETGGPYEQYF,TGCGCCAGCAGCTCCGAGACAGGGGGCCCCTACGAGCAGTACTTC
TRBV7-9,.,TRBD1,TRBJ2-1,CASSSYRGSGEQFF,TGTGCCAGCAGCTCTTACAGGGGGAGTGGGGAGCAGTTCTTC
TRBV19,.,.,TRBJ1-4,CASSIPGVDEKLFF,TGTGCCAGTAGTATACCAGGGGTTGATGAAAAACTGTTTTTT
TRBV7-9,few,.,TRBJ1-1,CASSRTVNTEAFF,TGTGCCAGCAGCCGCACAGTGAACACTGAAGCTTTCTTT
TRBV19,.,.,TRBJ2-2,CASSPLAANTGELFF,TGTGCCAGTAGCCCCTTAGCCGCGAACACCGGGGAGCTGTTTTTT
TRBV6-1,.,.,TRBJ1-4,CASSARLSGTTNEKLFF,TGTGCCAGCAGTGCGAGGCTCAGCGGAACAACTAATGAAAAACTGTTTTTT
TRBV6-5,once,.,TRBJ1-2,CASSSQGANVYGYTF,TGTGCCAGCAGTTCCCAGGGTGCGAACGTCTATGGCTACACCTTC
TRBV18,.,.,TRBJ2-1,CASSPPSLADEQFF,TGTGCCAGCTCACCACCGTCCTTAGCTGATGAGCAGTTCTTC
TRBV10-3,few,.,TRBJ2-1,CAISEGRRGPRDEQFF,TGTGCCATCAGTGAAGGGAGGCGGGGGCCTAGGGATGAGCAGTTCTTC
TRBV7-9,.,.,TRBJ1-2,CASSQGEARTYGYTF,TGTGCCAGCAGCCAGGGTGAGGCTCGGACCTATGGCTACACCTTC
TRBV28,.,.,TRBJ1-3,CAIGNSGNTIYF,TGTGCCATCGGTAACTCTGGAAACACCATATATTTT
TRBV19,few,.,TRBJ2-6,CASSERGAGANVLTF,TGTGCCAGTAGTGAGAGAGGAGCTGGGGCCAACGTCCTGACTTTC
TRBV7-2,.,.,TRBJ2-7,CASSFPGQYRLYF,TGTGCCAGCAGCTTCCCTGGACAGTACCGGCTGTACTTC
TRBV2,.,TRBD1,TRBJ1-6,CASSTRQGLGSPLHF,TGTGCCAGCAGTACGAGACAGGGGTTGGGTTCACCCCTCCACTTT
TRBV7-9,once,TRBD2,TRBJ2-1,CASSLMGTSYYNEQFF,TGTGCCAGCAGCTTAATGGGGACTAGCTACTACAATGAGCAGTTCTTC
TRBV5-4,.,TRBD1,TRBJ2-2,CASSRTGGAVSGGELFF,TGTGCCAGCAGCCGGACAGGGGGCGCAGTATCGGGCGGGGAGCTGTTTTTT
TRBV4-2,.,TRBD2,TRBJ2-2,CASSQRGTSGATNTGELFF,TGTGCCAGCAGCCAAAGGGGGACTAGCGGGGCTACGAACACCGGGGAGCTGTTTTTT
TRBV7-2,.,.,TRBJ1-3,CASSIGISGNTIYF,TGTGCCAGCAGCATAGGTATCTCTGGAAACACCATATATTTT
TRBV2,few,TRBD1,TRBJ1-3,CASSGQGANTIYF,TGTGCCAGCAGTGGACAGGGGGCCAACACCATATATTTT
TRBV19,.,.,TRBJ1-5,CASSIGPLHGQPQHF,TGTGCCAGTAGTATAGGCCCACTCCACGGTCAGCCCCAGCATTTT
TRBV9,.,.,TRBJ2-1,CASSAHHGWTNEQFF,TGTGCCAGCAGCGCCCACCATGGCTGGACAAATGAGCAGTTCTTC
TRBV28,.,TRBD1,TRBJ1-3,CASSSGTGGKGNTIYF,TGTGCCAGCAGTTCCGGGACAGGGGGTAAGGGAAACACCATATATTTT
TRBV7-2,.,.,TRBJ2-5,CASSPQRPQETQYF,TGTGCCAGCAGCCCACAGCGGCCCCAAGAGACCCAGTACTTC
TRBV11-3,.,TRBD2,TRBJ2-3,CASSLERGGTDTQYF,TGTGCCAGCAGCCTCGAGCGGGGGGGCACAGATACGCAGTATTTT
TRBV6-5,.,.,TRBJ1-1,CASSISNTEAFF,TGTGCCAGCAGTATATCCAACACTGAAGCTTTCTTT
TRBV6-1,.,.,TRBJ2-3,CATTKRGGPDTQYF,TGTGCCACCACGAAAAGGGGTGGGCCAGATACGCAGTATTTT
TRBV18,.,.,TRBJ1-5,CASSHSVGGDQPQHF,TGTGCCAGCTCACACTCGGTCGGGGGAGATCAGCCCCAGCATTTT
TRBV6-5,.,TRBD2,TRBJ2-2,CASSYQAGANTGELFF,TGTGCCAGCAGTTATCAGGCGGGGGCGAACACCGGGGAGCTGTTTTTT
TRBV11-2,.,.,TRBJ2-3,CASSPELGRTDTQYF,TGTGCCAGCAGCCCCGAACTGGGGCGCACAGATACGCAGTATTTT